This TCR beta chain was identified during a study of control samples from healthy donors and cancer patients. The CDR3 length is 13 residues. Trimming took off 0 bases at V and 8 bases at J, with 8 bases between the two ends. Germline CDR1 and CDR2: SGHTA and FQGNSA. The data were produced by immunoSEQ multiplex PCR, yet TCRdb's version contains in-frame clones alone and is incomplete. Of 180,000 or so clones detected, about 94% appear once; the ten largest clones hold roughly 3.9%. V gene TRBV7-2 combines with J gene TRBJ2-1; D ambiguous. The source of this sequence is a woman aged 60 to 75 in good health. Sequencing was performed on blood. The chain's CDR3 is CASSLAVVDEQFF. CDR3 nucleotide sequence: TGTGCCAGCAGCTTAGCGGTGGTCGATGAGCAGTTCTTC.